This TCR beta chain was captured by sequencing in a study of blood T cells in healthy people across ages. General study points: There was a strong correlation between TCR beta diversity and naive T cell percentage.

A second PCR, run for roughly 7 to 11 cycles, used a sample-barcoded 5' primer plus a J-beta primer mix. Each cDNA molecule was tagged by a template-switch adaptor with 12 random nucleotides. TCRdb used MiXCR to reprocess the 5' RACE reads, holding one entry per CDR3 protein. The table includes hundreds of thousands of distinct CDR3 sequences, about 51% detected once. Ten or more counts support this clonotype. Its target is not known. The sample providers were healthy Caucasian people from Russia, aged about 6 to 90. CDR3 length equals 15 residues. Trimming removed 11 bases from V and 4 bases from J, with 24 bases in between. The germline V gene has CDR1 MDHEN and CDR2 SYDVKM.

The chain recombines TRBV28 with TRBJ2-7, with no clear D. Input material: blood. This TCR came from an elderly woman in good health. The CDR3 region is CAVARLSLLFYEQYF. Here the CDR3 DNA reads TGTGCCGTAGCCAGACTCTCCCTCCTTTTTTACGAGCAGTACTTC.